The present T cell receptor (beta chain) was sequenced within a study of T cells in women clearing cervical HPV infection. Study-wide background: Controls gave blood once infection was undetectable; cases at lesion identification. Whole-study findings and limits: Combining TCR richness with V gene abundances gave 0.65 to 0.85 AUC. Controls had more TRBV6-7 (approximately 0.16%) than cases (about 0.11%).

A note on this clone: Its antigen remains unidentified. From the germline J gene comes the end of the CDR3, since the read stops 3 residues before it.

Sequenced by immunoSEQ multiplex PCR; TCRdb stores in-frame clones only, minus some. This sample's table reports 23,000 or so clones. Per the germline V gene, CDR1 is DFQATT and CDR2 is SNEGSKA (reference sequence). The CDR3 runs 12 residues. Unmatched junction bases numbered 4, after V lost 5 bases and J lost 6 bases. The material sequenced was blood buffy coat. This chain connects TRBV20-1 to TRBJ2-5; 9 bases match TRBD1. The sequence was collected from a woman aged 18-69 years with a cervical HPV16 infection that either progressed to CIN3+ or cleared (not recorded which). The chain's CDR3 is CSAPGQGQTQYF. The part of the CDR3 DNA that was read is TGCAGTGCTCCAGGACAGGGGCAGACC.